The present entry profiles one T cell receptor beta chain with its context. Its antigen is undetermined. These data come from a study of shared clonotypes between healthy human individuals. Study summary: Samples came from two female and a few male donors aged 18 to 49.

Assay: immunoSEQ multiplex PCR; the TCRdb copy retains only in-frame clones and omits some. Of about 680,000 clones in the sample, about three quarters were seen once. Each of the donors was a healthy adult who was HIV-negative and had not had a recent acute infection or vaccination. Donors were Caucasian adults residing in Nashville, Tennessee, USA. General study results and limits: There were few donors, and this limited the genetic and exposure-history diversity represented.

After removal of 5 bases from V and 4 bases from J, the junction contained 12 bases not matched to a gene. CDR3 size: 16 residues. In germline, CDR1 is SEHNR, CDR2 FQNEAQ (reference sequence). The clonotype comes from a woman in her 30s in good health. Sequencing was performed on memory CD4+ T cells sorted from blood. Regarding subset: CD45RA-negative fraction. V usage is TRBV7-9 and J usage is TRBJ2-5, with 8 bases matching TRBD2. The DNA for the CDR3 is TGTGCCAGCAGCCACCCGGGGGGGGGCTGGGGAGAGACCCAGTACTTC. This translates into CASSHPGGGWGETQYF. Full variable domain (remainder filled in from reference TRBV7-9 and TRBJ2-5): DTGVSQNPRHKITKRGQNVTFRCDPISEHNRLYWYRQTLGQGPEFLTYFQNEAQLEKSRLLSDRFSAERPKGSFSTLEIQRTEQGDSAMYLCASSHPGGGWGETQYFGPGTRLLVL.